This TCR beta chain was identified in a study of blood T cell repertoires in COVID-19 (dated by TCRdb to the early 2020s). A note on the overall study: Samples covering the acute and convalescent phases of COVID-19 were provided by collaborators in the United States, Italy and Spain. A de-identified subject ID, COVID-19 status, age in years and sex were almost always included in the sample metadata. The repertoires were released in a freely available public database meant as a resource for research on the immune response to SARS-CoV-2. The prospective study material was composed of cDNA or gDNA derived from T cells, B-cell-depleted T cells, or PBMCs. Where available, HLA class I and class II types were obtained from metadata supplied by the sample provider rather than from assay-based typing. Subjects who had been exposed to COVID-19, were actively infected with it, or had recovered from it provided the deeply sampled blood TCRbeta repertoires that made up the dataset. Samples came from the ongoing ImmuneRACE study (first 160 participants) plus 1,254 subjects from 6 global collaborators.

Enrolling through a virtual design, the prospective study's participants ranged in age from roughly 18 to 100 years and lived across about two dozen United States geographic areas. Cohort assignment in the prospective study relied on participant-reported clinical history from a screening survey and a study questionnaire. A participant counted as exposed if, within 2 weeks of entering the study, that participant had been in contact with someone who had a PCR-confirmed or clinician-diagnosed COVID-19 case. In the prospective study, whole blood, serum and a nasopharyngeal or oropharyngeal swab were collected from each participant by mobile phlebotomists. Prospective study participants could optionally give additional blood draws and questionnaires over an approximately two-month period. Before DNA extraction, prospective study blood samples were shipped either frozen or at room temperature. TCRbeta CDR3 regions were amplified from genomic DNA using the immunoSEQ Assay, a bias-controlled multiplex PCR. Under the source paper's analysis protocol: The number of nucleated cells in each sample was estimated from the amplification of reference gene primers within the assay. To quantify the absolute abundance of each unique TCRbeta CDR3 rearrangement, sequence reads were collapsed and filtered. For each sample, productive Simpson clonality was calculated by taking the square root of Simpson's diversity index across productive rearrangements. Imported from immuneACCESS, the table was reduced by TCRdb to in-frame sequences with V and J called. These copies leave out some clones; in studies compared against another copy, an unresolved V gene accounts for under half, and the cause of the remainder is not known. From that table come the V and J calls and clone size; the DNA was used to work out D and trimming. Present in this sample are more than 300,000 clones, just over 90% of which were seen just once. The top ten hold just over 0.85% of the sample.

Of note for this clone: Its specific antigen is unknown. No much larger clone is present one base from it, and per-base qualities are unavailable.

Summary of the overall study and its limitations: The amount of clinical and demographic metadata varied by source and participant and was provided uncurated.

Trimming removed 1 base from V and 6 bases from J, leaving 13 bases between the germline ends. Spanning cysteine to phenylalanine, the CDR3 consists of 15 amino acids. Only CDR3 DNA remains: 45 bases, in frame from the first base. Taken from the germline V gene, the CDR1 and CDR2 loops are MGHDK and SYGVNS. Material for sequencing was PBMCs or T cells enriched from blood (not recorded which). The sequence was collected from a middle-aged woman who had been exposed to COVID-19. The chain uses TRBV25-1 and TRBJ2-1, and possibly TRBD1, on 6 matching bases. The DNA sequence is given as TGTGCCAGCAGTGAATTGGTTACAGGGCGCAATGAGCAGTTCTTC. It specifies CASSELVTGRNEQFF.